The present TCR beta chain was sequenced within a study of identical twins. Losses at the gene ends were 5 bases for V and 1 base for J; bases not matched to a gene: 6. The length of the CDR3 is 15 residues. Germline V gene data show CDR1 as MGHRA and CDR2 as YSYEKL. TCRdb used MiXCR to reprocess the 5' RACE reads, holding one entry per CDR3 protein. Of about 790,000 distinct CDR3 sequences listed, about 20% were seen once; the top ten hold about an eighth. These same records also appear under a second study, on T cells expressing NK-cell markers.

This chain joins TRBV4-1 and TRBJ1-1; 8 bases are a match to TRBD1. Sequencing was performed on PBMCs. The TCR originated in a woman aged 18-30 years in good health. For the CDR3, the DNA is TGCGCCAGCAGCGAAGGGGACAGGACGAACACTGAAGCTTTCTTT. Amino acid sequence: CASSEGDRTNTEAFF.